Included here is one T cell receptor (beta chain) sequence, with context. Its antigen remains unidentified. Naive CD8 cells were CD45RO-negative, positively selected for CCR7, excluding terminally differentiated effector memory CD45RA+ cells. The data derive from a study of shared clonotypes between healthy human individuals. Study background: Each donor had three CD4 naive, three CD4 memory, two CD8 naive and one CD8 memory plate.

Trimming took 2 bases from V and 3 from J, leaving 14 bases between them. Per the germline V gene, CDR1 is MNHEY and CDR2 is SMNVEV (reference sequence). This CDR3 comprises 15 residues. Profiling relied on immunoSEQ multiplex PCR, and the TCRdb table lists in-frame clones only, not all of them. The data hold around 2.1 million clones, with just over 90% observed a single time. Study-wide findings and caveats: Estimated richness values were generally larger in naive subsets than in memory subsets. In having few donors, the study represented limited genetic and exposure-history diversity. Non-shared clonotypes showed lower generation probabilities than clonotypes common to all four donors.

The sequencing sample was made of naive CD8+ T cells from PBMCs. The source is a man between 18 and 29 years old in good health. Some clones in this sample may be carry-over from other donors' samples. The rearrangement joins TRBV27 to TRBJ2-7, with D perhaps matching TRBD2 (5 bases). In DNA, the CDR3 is TGTGCCAGCAGTTTAGCGGGCTACAATATCTACGAGCAGTACTTC. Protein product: CASSLAGYNIYEQYF.